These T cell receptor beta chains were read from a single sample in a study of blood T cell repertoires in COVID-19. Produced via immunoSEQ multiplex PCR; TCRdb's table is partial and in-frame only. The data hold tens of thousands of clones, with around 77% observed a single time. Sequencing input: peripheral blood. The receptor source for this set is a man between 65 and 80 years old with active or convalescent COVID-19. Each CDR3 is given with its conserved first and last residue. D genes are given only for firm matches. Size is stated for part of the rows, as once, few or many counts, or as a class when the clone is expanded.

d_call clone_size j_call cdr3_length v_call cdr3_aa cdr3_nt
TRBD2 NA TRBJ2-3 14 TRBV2 CASEWGGATDTQYF TGTGCCAGCGAGTGGGGGGGAGCCACAGATACGCAGTATTTT
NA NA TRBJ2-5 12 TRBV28 CASGRLAETQYF TGTGCCAGCGGAAGGCTAGCCGAGACCCAGTACTTC
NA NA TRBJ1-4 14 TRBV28 CASSNWGTKEKLFF TGTGCCAGCAGTAATTGGGGGACAAAAGAAAAACTGTTTTTT
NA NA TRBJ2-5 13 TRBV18 CASSPDIQETQYF TGTGCCAGCTCACCTGACATACAAGAGACCCAGTACTTC
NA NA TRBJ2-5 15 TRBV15 CATSTLVGLQETQYF TGTGCCACCAGCACCCTTGTGGGGCTCCAAGAGACCCAGTACTTC
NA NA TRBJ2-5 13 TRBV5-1 CASSSRGGETQYF TGCGCCAGCAGCTCAAGGGGGGGGGAGACCCAGTACTTC
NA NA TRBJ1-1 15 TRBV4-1 CASSQGYRPVVEAFF TGCGCCAGCAGCCAAGGTTACAGGCCTGTGGTTGAAGCTTTCTTT
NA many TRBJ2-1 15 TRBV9 CASSPYASSYNEQFF TGTGCCAGCAGCCCCTATGCGAGCTCCTACAATGAGCAGTTCTTC
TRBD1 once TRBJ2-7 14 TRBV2 CATQTGTGSNEQYF TGTGCCACTCAGACCGGGACAGGGTCTAACGAGCAGTACTTC
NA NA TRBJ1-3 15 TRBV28 CASTAPVSSGNTIYF TGTGCCAGCACCGCCCCGGTGAGCTCTGGAAACACCATATATTTT
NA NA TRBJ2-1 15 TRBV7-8 CASSREGGIHNEQFF TGTGCCAGCAGTAGGGAGGGGGGGATACACAATGAGCAGTTCTTC
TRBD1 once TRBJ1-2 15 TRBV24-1 CATSDTTGGLYGYTF TGTGCCACCAGTGATACGACAGGGGGCCTCTATGGCTACACCTTC
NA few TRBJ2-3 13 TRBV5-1 CASSYTGADTQYF TGCGCCAGCAGCTATACGGGGGCAGATACGCAGTATTTT
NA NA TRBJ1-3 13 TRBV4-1 CASSPPAGNTIYF TGCGCCAGCAGCCCCCCTGCTGGAAACACCATATATTTT
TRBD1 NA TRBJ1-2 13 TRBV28 CASSSPWTGGYTF TGTGCCAGCAGTTCCCCCTGGACAGGTGGCTACACCTTC
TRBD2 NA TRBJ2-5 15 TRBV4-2 CASSQAGRGEETQYF TGTGCCAGCAGCCAAGCGGGTCGGGGGGAGGAGACCCAGTACTTC
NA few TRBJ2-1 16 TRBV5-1 CASSLALHGKDNEQFF TGCGCCAGCAGCTTGGCACTGCACGGGAAAGACAATGAGCAGTTCTTC
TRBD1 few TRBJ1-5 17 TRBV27 CASSTGTGSYSNQPQHF TGTGCCAGCAGTACCGGGACAGGATCCTATAGCAATCAGCCCCAGCATTTT
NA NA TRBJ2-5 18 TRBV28 CASSLSPARRGIEETQYF TGTGCCAGCAGTTTATCCCCCGCTCGGAGAGGCATAGAAGAGACCCAGTACTTC
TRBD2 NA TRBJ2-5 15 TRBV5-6 CASSGTSGSRETQYF TGTGCCAGCAGCGGGACTAGTGGCTCAAGGGAGACCCAGTACTTC
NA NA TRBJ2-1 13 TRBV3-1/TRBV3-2 CASSHVPEDEQFF TGTGCCAGCAGCCATGTACCCGAGGATGAGCAGTTCTTC
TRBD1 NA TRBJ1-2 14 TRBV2 CASSRDRVVNGYTF TGTGCCAGCAGTAGGGACAGGGTCGTCAATGGCTACACCTTC
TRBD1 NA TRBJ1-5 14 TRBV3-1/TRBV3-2 CASSPNRGHQPQHF TGTGCCAGCAGCCCGAACAGGGGGCATCAGCCCCAGCATTTT
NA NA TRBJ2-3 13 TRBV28 CASRDRLTDTQYF TGTGCCAGCAGGGACAGACTCACAGATACGCAGTATTTT
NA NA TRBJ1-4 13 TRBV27 CASSLDGLEKLFF TGTGCCAGCAGTTTAGATGGACTCGAAAAACTGTTTTTT
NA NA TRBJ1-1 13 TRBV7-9 CASSLGGADEAFF TGTGCCAGCAGCTTAGGAGGCGCGGATGAAGCTTTCTTT
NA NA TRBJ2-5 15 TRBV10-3 CAISQGLGYQETQYF TGTGCCATCTCTCAGGGCCTTGGTTATCAAGAGACCCAGTACTTC
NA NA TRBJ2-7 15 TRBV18 CASSPTQGFSYEQYF TGTGCCAGCTCACCAACTCAGGGGTTCTCCTACGAGCAGTACTTC
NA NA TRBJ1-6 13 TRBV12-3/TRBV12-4 CASSRQFLSPLHF TGTGCCAGCAGTAGACAGTTTTTGTCACCCCTCCACTTT
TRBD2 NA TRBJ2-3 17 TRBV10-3 CAISGGGIAGGTDTQYF TGTGCCATCAGTGGGGGTGGAATAGCGGGGGGCACAGATACGCAGTATTTT
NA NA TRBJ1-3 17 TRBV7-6 CASSLANPDGTGNTIYF TGTGCCAGCAGCTTAGCAAACCCGGACGGGACTGGAAACACCATATATTTT
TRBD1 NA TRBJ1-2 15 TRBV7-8 CASTTQGARNYGYTF TGTGCCAGCACAACCCAGGGGGCGAGGAACTATGGCTACACCTTC
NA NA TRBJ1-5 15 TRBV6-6 CASSYIQGSNQPQHF TGTGCCAGCAGTTACATCCAGGGGAGCAATCAGCCCCAGCATTTT
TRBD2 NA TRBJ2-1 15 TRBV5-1 CASSPSERGVEEQFF TGCGCCAGCAGCCCCTCCGAGCGGGGGGTAGAGGAGCAGTTCTTC
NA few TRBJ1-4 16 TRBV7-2 CASSSPTGATNEKLFF TGTGCCAGCAGCTCCCCGACAGGAGCAACTAATGAAAAACTGTTTTTT
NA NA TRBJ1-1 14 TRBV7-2 CASSLLQGNTEAFF TGTGCCAGCAGCTTATTGCAGGGTAACACTGAAGCTTTCTTT
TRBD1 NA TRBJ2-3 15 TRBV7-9 CASSLMGQGTDTQYF TGTGCCAGCAGCTTAATGGGACAGGGCACAGATACGCAGTATTTT
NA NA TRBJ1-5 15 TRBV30 CAWRPQGLLNQPQHF TGTGCCTGGAGACCCCAGGGGCTCCTCAATCAGCCCCAGCATTTT
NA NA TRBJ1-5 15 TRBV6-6 CASRLREGGSQPQHF TGTGCCAGCAGGTTACGGGAGGGGGGCAGTCAGCCCCAGCATTTT
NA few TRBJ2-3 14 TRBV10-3 CASKVGTATDTQYF TGTGCCTCGAAAGTAGGCACAGCCACAGATACGCAGTATTTT
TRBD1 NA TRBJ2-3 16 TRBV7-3 CASSLTGTGGTDTQYF TGTGCCAGCAGCCTCACCGGGACAGGGGGTACAGATACGCAGTATTTT
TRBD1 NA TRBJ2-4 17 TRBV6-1 CASSEVPTGVSKNIQYF TGTGCCAGCAGTGAAGTTCCCACAGGGGTGTCCAAAAACATTCAGTACTTC
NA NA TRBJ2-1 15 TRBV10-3 CAIRPITGSWDEQFF TGTGCCATCAGACCTATAACAGGGAGCTGGGATGAGCAGTTCTTC
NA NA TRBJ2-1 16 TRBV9 CASSVGKNYQSDEQFF TGTGCCAGCAGCGTAGGGAAAAACTATCAGTCGGATGAGCAGTTCTTC
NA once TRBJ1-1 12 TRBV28 CASSRQFAEAFF TGTGCCAGCAGTCGACAGTTTGCTGAAGCTTTCTTT
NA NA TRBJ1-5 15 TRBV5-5 CASSFSGMGNQPQHF TGTGCCAGCAGCTTCTCAGGGATGGGCAATCAGCCCCAGCATTTT
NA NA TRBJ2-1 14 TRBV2 CASGLQGGTNEQFF TGTGCCAGCGGCCTGCAGGGAGGCACCAATGAGCAGTTCTTC
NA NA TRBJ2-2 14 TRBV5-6 CASSFWGVTGELFF TGTGCCAGCAGCTTTTGGGGCGTCACCGGGGAGCTGTTTTTT
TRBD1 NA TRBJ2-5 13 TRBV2 CASTRDREETQYF TGTGCCAGTACCCGGGACAGGGAAGAGACCCAGTACTTC